The table lists the clone carrying this T cell receptor (beta chain) with a few counts. The data were obtained in a study of T cells in Graves' hyperthyroidism and ophthalmopathy. TCR beta CDR3 sequences were amplified from RNA transcripts. HTBI primers were used for first-round RT-PCR of the TCR CDR3. One entry per CDR3 protein results from TCRdb running MiXCR on the multiplex PCR reads. Among about 270,000 distinct CDR3 sequences listed, roughly 22% were seen once. The V gene's germline CDR1 is MNHEY and CDR2 SVGEGT. The CDR3 runs 14 residues. Between the trimmed V and J ends, which lost 1 base and 3 bases, there was a span of 4 bases. PBMCs were collected from an approximately 9.3 ml volume of fresh peripheral blood.

Source material: blood. The TCR originated in a young man with Graves' ophthalmopathy. The chain has TRBV6-2 or TRBV6-3 and TRBJ2-6; no definite D call. CDR3 sequence reads: CASSYLGGANVLTF. For the CDR3, the DNA is TGTGCCAGCAGTTACTTGGGTGGGGCCAACGTCCTGACTTTC.